This T cell receptor (beta chain) was sequenced during a study of blood T cell repertoires in COVID-19 (dated by TCRdb to about 2020). With regard to the full study: The collaborator samples originated in the United States, Italy and Spain and spanned the acute and convalescent phases of COVID-19. The sample metadata nearly always contained a de-identified subject ID, COVID-19 status, age in years and sex. The repertoires were made available in a free public database intended to serve as a resource for research on the immune response to SARS-CoV-2. The material from the prospective study consisted of cDNA or gDNA derived from T cells, B-cell-depleted T cells, or PBMCs. Deeply sampled blood TCRbeta repertoires from subjects exposed to, actively infected with, or recovered from COVID-19 were included in the dataset. Samples came from the ongoing ImmuneRACE study (first 160 participants) plus 1,254 subjects from 6 global collaborators. Where available, HLA class I and class II types were obtained from metadata supplied by the sample provider rather than from assay-based typing. What the study reported, not specific to this receptor: The amount of clinical and demographic metadata varied by source and participant and was provided uncurated.

TCRbeta CDR3 regions were amplified from genomic DNA using the immunoSEQ Assay, a bias-controlled multiplex PCR. Processing in the source paper ran as follows. The number of nucleated cells in each sample was estimated by amplification of reference gene primers within the assay. To quantify the absolute abundance of each unique TCRbeta CDR3 rearrangement, sequence reads were collapsed and filtered. For each sample, productive Simpson clonality was calculated as the square root of Simpson's diversity index across productive rearrangements. TCRdb limited this immuneACCESS table to in-frame rearrangements with V and J called. A share of clones is missing; checked studies link under half to unresolved V genes, and the rest is unexplained. The V and J calls and clone size are taken from that table; D and trimming were inferred from the DNA. In all, the sample holds 250,000 to 350,000 clones, and around four fifths of those were seen once. The top ten hold around 4.1% of the sample.

A word on this clone: It lacks a known antigen. Qualities for individual bases were not recorded, and no much larger clone is one base off.

Collaborating institutions collected whole blood in K2EDTA tubes following their own protocols. Collaborator samples were shipped for TCRbeta analysis as frozen whole blood, isolated PBMCs, or DNA extracted from either sample type. CDR1 is given as SGHRS and CDR2 as YFSETQ, both from the germline V gene. Including cysteine and phenylalanine, the CDR3 has 13 amino acids. Left in the record is the CDR3 DNA by itself, 39 bases read in frame from the first base. Relative to germline, V is 3 bases shorter and J is 0 bases shorter, with 5 bases between their ends. The chain couples TRBV5-1 to TRBJ2-3; a confident D gene designation cannot be given. The sequencing sample was made of peripheral blood. The TCR originated in a woman aged 45-65 years with active or convalescent COVID-19. The DNA sequence follows: TGCGCCAGCAGCTCGGGTAGCACAGATACGCAGTATTTT. Its translation is CASSSGSTDTQYF.